Sequencing of this TCR beta chain was carried out in a study of naive and memory T cell subsets. Overall study findings and caveats: No ground truth validated the naive and memory repertoire findings. Gini index rose across naive, CM, EM and EMRA in CD4 and CD8. Naive repertoires, especially CD8, held a few larger clonotypes, possibly memory cells re-expressing CD45RA.

The beta constant-region primer was an equimolar mix of two oligonucleotides covering TRBC1 and TRBC2. Four rounds of PCR amplified the ligated cDNA using nested alpha and beta constant-region primers plus SP2. Ligation attached a single-stranded oligonucleotide with a 12-nucleotide UMI and the SP2 primer to the cDNA 3' end. TCRdb reanalysed the UMI-ligation and nested PCR reads using MiXCR and keeps one entry per CDR3 protein. The sample has about 100,000 distinct CDR3 sequences, more than 12% seen once. On this clonotype: Its antigen is still unknown.

Four subsets defined by CD45RA and CD27 were sorted after CD3, CD4, CD8 and live/dead staining. The CDR3 is 15 residues long. Germline V lookup: CDR1 SGHTA, CDR2 FQGNSA. Trimming pared 5 bases from V and 0 bases from J, leaving 14 bases between. The receptor was isolated from a human donor in good health. The material sequenced was naive CD8+ T cells from blood. The chain couples TRBV7-2 to TRBJ2-7, with D possibly being TRBD1 or TRBD2 (5 bases each). CDR3 loop: CASSPGPTSSYEQYF. In DNA form, the CDR3 reads TGTGCCAGCAGCCCGGGACCGACAAGCTCCTACGAGCAGTACTTC.